What follows are 12 T cell receptor beta chains derived from one specimen sequenced in a study of control samples from healthy donors and cancer patients. The data were produced by immunoSEQ multiplex PCR, yet TCRdb's version contains in-frame clones alone and is incomplete. The sample holds 130,000 to 150,000 clones; 90% to 95% are singletons and the top ten take about 14%. The sample comprised PBMCs. These receptors all stem from a man in his sixties with colorectal cancer.

J is TRBJ2-3 and V is TRBV2, with D possibly being TRBD2 (5 bases). From germline, CDR1 is SNHLY and CDR2 FYNNEI. Trimming took 1 base from V and 6 from J, leaving 14 bases between them. The CDR3 has 15 residues. CDR3 residues: CASSEGELRVDTQYF. The CDR3 DNA reads as TGTGCCAGCAGTGAAGGGGAGCTCCGAGTGGATACGCAGTATTTT.

The rearrangement joins TRBV3-1 (or the pseudogene TRBV3-2) to TRBJ2-5; TRBD1 matches 12 bases. V lost 6 bases and J lost 4; bases outside the gene matches: 6. Germline CDR1 and CDR2: LGHDT and YNNKEL (reference sequence). The CDR3 runs 15 residues. Here the CDR3 DNA reads TGTGCCAGCAGTCACGAGGGACAGGGGGCAGAGACCCAGTACTTC. This gives the protein CASSHEGQGAETQYF.

V usage is TRBV11-2 and J usage is TRBJ2-7; possibly TRBD2 for D (5 bases). The V gene's germline CDR1 is SGHAT and CDR2 FQNNGV. Trimming left V 6 bases short and J 7 bases short, with 22 bases between. This CDR3 is built from 15 residues. In DNA form, the CDR3 reads TGTGCCAGCAGATCCCTGAGGGTGTTACGTGGGGAGCAGTACTTC. Its translation: CASRSLRVLRGEQYF.

V is TRBV27 and J is TRBJ2-5, with 10 bases matching TRBD1. V was clipped by 5 bases and J by 4 bases; unmatched bases: 7. Germline V CDR1 and CDR2: MNHEY, SMNVEV (reference sequence). The CDR3 has 15 residues. CDR3: CASSIQTGGRETQYF. CDR3 bases: TGTGCCAGCAGTATCCAGACAGGGGGCAGAGAGACCCAGTACTTC.

The chain has TRBV5-6 and TRBJ2-7, with no clear D. This CDR3 region has 15 residues. Germline CDR1 SGHDT, CDR2 YYEEEE. The germline V and J ends were trimmed by 0 bases and 0 bases, with 10 bases remaining between them. This CDR3 is CASSLGQASSYEQYF. The CDR3, as DNA: TGTGCCAGCAGCTTGGGTCAGGCCAGCTCCTACGAGCAGTACTTC.

This chain joins TRBV19 and TRBJ2-1; no firm D call. This CDR3 spans 13 amino acids. The V end was cut by 7 bases, the J end by 0 bases, with 7 bases between. Germline V gene lookup returns CDR1 LNHDA and CDR2 SQIVND (reference sequence). The CDR3 sequence: CASTRNSYNEQFF. CDR3 bases: TGTGCCAGTACCAGAAACTCCTACAATGAGCAGTTCTTC.

This chain uses TRBV5-1 with TRBJ1-2, with 10 bases lining up with TRBD1. The length of the CDR3 is 14 residues. CDR1 is SGHRS and CDR2 is YFSETQ in the germline V gene. With 4 bases clipped from V and 8 bases from J, the junction kept 8 bases outside the gene matches. The CDR3 DNA sequence: TGCGCCAGCAGCCCCGGGACAGGGGTTGAAGGCTACACCTTC. It is translated as CASSPGTGVEGYTF.

This chain uses TRBV15 with TRBJ2-7; 10 bases map to TRBD2. V lost 0 bases, J lost 3 bases, and 5 bases stayed unmatched. From germline, CDR1 is LNHNV and CDR2 YYDKDF (reference sequence). The CDR3 is made up of 16 amino acids. The CDR3 DNA reads as TGTGCCACCAGCAGAGATCAAGCGGGGGGGCGCTACGAGCAGTACTTC. Translating it yields CATSRDQAGGRYEQYF.

CDR3 nucleotide sequence: TGTGCCAGCTCACGGGGGGACCAAGAGACCCAGTACTTC. Amino acids: CASSRGDQETQYF. The chain recombines TRBV18 with TRBJ2-5; a possible D gene is TRBD2 (6 bases). Trimming shortened V by 4 bases and J by 0 bases, and 6 bases separated the two germline ends. The germline gives CDR1 KGHSH, CDR2 LQKENI. The CDR3 has 13 residues.

The sample holds one count of this clone. V is TRBV7-2 and J is TRBJ2-5; 7 bases are a match to TRBD2. Looked up from germline, CDR1 is SGHTA and CDR2 is FQGNSA. This CDR3 spans 15 amino acids. Germline trimming cut 5 bases from V and 5 bases from J; bases unmatched to any gene: 11. The CDR3 spells CASSPQTSSEETQYF. CDR3 DNA: TGTGCCAGCAGCCCGCAGACTAGCTCGGAGGAGACCCAGTACTTC.

The chain links TRBV7-2 to TRBJ2-2; D uncertain. The germline V gene encodes CDR1 SGHTA and CDR2 FQGNSA. Deletions cut 5 bases from V and 4 bases from J, with 8 bases between. CDR3 length: 13 amino acids. This CDR3 is CASSREITGELFF. The CDR3 DNA sequence: TGTGCCAGCAGCCGCGAGATCACCGGGGAGCTGTTTTTT.

V is TRBV19 and J is TRBJ1-5, with 9 bases that match TRBD1. The CDR3 is 19 residues long. The junction had 10 bases not matched to a gene; V was cut back by 0 bases and J by 1 base. Germline-derived CDR1 and CDR2 are LNHDA and SQIVND (reference sequence). The CDR3: CASSIDLKTGGISNQPQHF. The CDR3 DNA is TGTGCCAGTAGTATAGATCTCAAAACAGGGGGCATAAGCAATCAGCCCCAGCATTTT.